The 11 T cell receptor beta chains in this list originate from one sample, sequenced in a study of CD8+ T cells in alopecia areata. Described treatment: oral pan-JAK inhibitor, 5-10 mg twice daily. Reverse transcribed after extraction, RNA yielded cDNA as the sequencing template. Using immunoSEQ multiplex PCR, the repertoire was profiled, and TCRdb retains in-frame clones only, with some absent. Among roughly 230,000 clones listed, around 43% were seen once. The sample in question was CD4+ T cells sorted from blood, obtained at roughly week 38, from a patient treated with tofacitinib. These receptors were taken from a human donor with alopecia areata.

This clone has just a few counts. The chain uses TRBV18 and TRBJ2-6, with TRBD2 as a possible D gene (5 bases). Deletions cut 4 bases from V and 2 bases from J, with 12 bases between. CDR1 and CDR2 (germline): KGHSH, LQKENI. CDR3 size: 16 residues. The CDR3 bases are TGTGCCAGCTCACTGACCACTAGTACTGGGGCCAACGTCCTGACTTTC. It is translated as CASSLTTSTGANVLTF.

The V and J genes are TRBV30 and TRBJ2-1; TRBD1 might be the D (5 bases). The CDR3 runs 17 residues. With 0 bases removed from V and 4 bases from J, the gap between germline ends came to 19 bases. Germline V gene data show CDR1 as GTSNPN and CDR2 as SVGIG (reference sequence). CDR3 in DNA: TGTGCCTGGAGTGTACTTCAGGGTCCCTTCTCTTACAATGAGCAGTTCTTC. It translates to CAWSVLQGPFSYNEQFF.

The V gene is TRBV28, the J gene TRBJ1-2, with D perhaps matching TRBD1 (6 bases). This CDR3 comprises 17 residues. Trimming removed 7 bases from V and 5 bases from J, with 26 bases in between. Germline V gene sequence: CDR1 MDHEN, CDR2 SYDVKM. The CDR3 DNA reads TGTGCCAGCAAAATCCCGGCTCGGGGGCCCCTTCTTTATGGCTACACCTTC. Translating gives CASKIPARGPLLYGYTF.

This clone was found a few times. V usage is TRBV4-3 and J usage is TRBJ1-2, with D uncertain. Trimming pared 0 bases from V and 7 bases from J, leaving 15 bases between. This CDR3 region has 15 residues. Germline V gives CDR1 LGHNA, CDR2 YSLEER. The CDR3 sequence is CASSQDLAQLGGYTF. The CDR3 nucleotides read TGCGCCAGCAGCCAAGATCTGGCGCAATTGGGTGGCTACACCTTC.

This clone was found a few times. V usage is TRBV5-4 and J usage is TRBJ2-7; D ambiguous. The CDR3 loop spans 12 amino acids. CDR1 and CDR2 from the germline V gene are SGHNT and YYREEE (reference sequence). The V gene lost 1 base and the J gene lost 4 bases, with 6 bases spanning the gap. DNA for the CDR3: TGTGCCAGCAGCTTGTCCGGGTACGAGCAGTACTTC. Amino acid sequence: CASSLSGYEQYF.

In this sample, this clone turned up a few times. The genes are TRBV6-6 and TRBJ2-7, with D perhaps matching TRBD1 or TRBD2 (6 bases each). This CDR3 spans 12 amino acids. Trimming removed 2 bases from V and 7 bases from J, with 9 bases in between. Per germline, CDR1 MNHNY and CDR2 SVGAGI (reference sequence). CDR3 nucleotides: TGTGCCAGCAGTTACGGAGGGGGAGAGCAGTACTTC. Protein sequence: CASSYGGGEQYF.

A few counts support this clone. V gene TRBV29-1 combines with J gene TRBJ2-5; 8 bases map to TRBD2. This CDR3 has 14 amino acids. Germline V gene data show CDR1 as SQVTM and CDR2 as ANQGSEA. V was pared by 4 bases and J by 5 bases, with 9 bases of the junction left unmatched. The DNA for the CDR3 is TGCAGCGTTGGGACTAGCCGCCGTAGGGAGACCCAGTACTTC. It codes for CSVGTSRRRETQYF.

This chain uses TRBV13 with TRBJ2-7, with 11 bases lining up with TRBD2. The germline CDR1 and CDR2 sequences are PRHDT and FYEKMQ (reference sequence). Germline trimming cut 5 bases from V and 2 bases from J; bases unmatched to any gene: 8. CDR3 length equals 16 residues. The CDR3 here is CASSRTSGSVAYEQYF. The CDR3 DNA sequence: TGTGCCAGCAGCAGAACTAGCGGGAGTGTAGCCTACGAGCAGTACTTC.

The rearrangement links TRBV9 to TRBJ2-7; possibly TRBD1 for D (7 bases). Germline CDR1 SGDLS, CDR2 YYNGEE. Trimming took 0 bases from V and 4 from J, leaving 14 bases between them. The CDR3 length is 15 residues. CDR3: CASSVDGRGVYEQYF. Here the CDR3 DNA reads TGTGCCAGCAGCGTAGATGGCAGGGGGGTATACGAGCAGTACTTC.

In nucleotides, the CDR3 is TGTGCCAGCAGGGATCTGACAGTGAACACTGAAGCTTTCTTT. This translates into CASRDLTVNTEAFF. J is TRBJ1-1 and V is TRBV6-5, with D possibly matching TRBD1 (5 bases). Per the germline V gene, CDR1 is MNHEY and CDR2 is SVGAGI. V lost 6 bases to trimming and J lost 0 bases, with 11 bases between them. The CDR3 loop spans 14 amino acids.

This clone was detected only a few times. This chain joins TRBV7-2 and TRBJ2-7; D might be TRBD2 (5 bases). Per the germline V gene, CDR1 is SGHTA and CDR2 is FQGNSA. Trimming left V 3 bases short and J 6 bases short, with 12 bases between. There are 13 residues in the CDR3. CDR3 sequence (DNA): TGTGCCAGCAGCTTGGCCTTGGAGGTCGAGCAGTACTTC. It specifies CASSLALEVEQYF. Drawing the rest from reference TRBV7-2 and TRBJ2-7, the complete variable domain is GAGVSQSPSNKVTEKGKDVELRCDPISGHTALYWYRQSLGQGLEFLIYFQGNSAPDKSGLPSDRFSAERTGGSVSTLTIQRTQQEDSAVYLCASSLALEVEQYFGPGTRLTVT.